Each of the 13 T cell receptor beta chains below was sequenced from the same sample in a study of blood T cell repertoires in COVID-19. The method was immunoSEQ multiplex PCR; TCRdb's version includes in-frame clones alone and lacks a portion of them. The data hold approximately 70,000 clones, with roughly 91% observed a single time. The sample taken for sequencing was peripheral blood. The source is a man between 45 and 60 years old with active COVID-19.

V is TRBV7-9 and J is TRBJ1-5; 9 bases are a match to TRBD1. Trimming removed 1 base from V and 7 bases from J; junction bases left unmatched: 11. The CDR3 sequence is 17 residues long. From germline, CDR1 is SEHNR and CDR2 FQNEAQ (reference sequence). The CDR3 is CASSLGGVGDREQPQHF. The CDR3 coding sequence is TGTGCCAGCAGCTTAGGAGGTGTGGGGGACAGGGAACAGCCCCAGCATTTT. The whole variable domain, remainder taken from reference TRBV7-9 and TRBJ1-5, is DTGVSQNPRHKITKRGQNVTFRCDPISEHNRLYWYRQTLGQGPEFLTYFQNEAQLEKSRLLSDRFSAERPKGSFSTLEIQRTEQGDSAMYLCASSLGGVGDREQPQHFGDGTRLSIL.

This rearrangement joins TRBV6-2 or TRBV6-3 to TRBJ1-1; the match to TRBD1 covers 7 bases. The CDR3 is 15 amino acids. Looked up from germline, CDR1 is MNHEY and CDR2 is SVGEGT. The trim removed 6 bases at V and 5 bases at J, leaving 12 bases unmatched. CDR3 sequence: CASSPLQGIGTEAFF. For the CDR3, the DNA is TGTGCCAGCAGCCCACTACAGGGGATCGGGACTGAAGCTTTCTTT.

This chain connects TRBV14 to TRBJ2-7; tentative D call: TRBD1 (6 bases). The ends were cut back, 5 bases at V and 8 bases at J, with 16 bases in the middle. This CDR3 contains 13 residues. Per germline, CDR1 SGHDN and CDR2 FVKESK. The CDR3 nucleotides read TGTGCCAGCAGCAGGGCGCCTTGGGACAAGCAGTACTTC. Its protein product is CASSRAPWDKQYF.

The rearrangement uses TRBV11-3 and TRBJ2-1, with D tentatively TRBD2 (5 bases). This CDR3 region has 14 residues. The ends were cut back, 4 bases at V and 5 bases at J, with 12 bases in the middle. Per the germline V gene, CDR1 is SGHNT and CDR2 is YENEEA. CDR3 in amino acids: CASSWSGPNNEQFF. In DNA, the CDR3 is TGTGCCAGCAGCTGGAGCGGCCCTAACAATGAGCAGTTCTTC.

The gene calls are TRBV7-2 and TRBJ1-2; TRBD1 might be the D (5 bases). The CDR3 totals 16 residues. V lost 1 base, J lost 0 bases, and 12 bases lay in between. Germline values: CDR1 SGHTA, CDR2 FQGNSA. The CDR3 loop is CASSLGVRVANYGYTF. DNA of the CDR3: TGTGCCAGCAGCTTAGGGGTCAGGGTAGCTAACTATGGCTACACCTTC.

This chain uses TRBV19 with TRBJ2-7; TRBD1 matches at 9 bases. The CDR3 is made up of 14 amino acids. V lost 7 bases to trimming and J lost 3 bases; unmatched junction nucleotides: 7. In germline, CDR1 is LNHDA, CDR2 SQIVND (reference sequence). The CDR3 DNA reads TGTGCCAGTACACCGGGACAGGGAATCTACGAGCAGTACTTC. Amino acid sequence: CASTPGQGIYEQYF.

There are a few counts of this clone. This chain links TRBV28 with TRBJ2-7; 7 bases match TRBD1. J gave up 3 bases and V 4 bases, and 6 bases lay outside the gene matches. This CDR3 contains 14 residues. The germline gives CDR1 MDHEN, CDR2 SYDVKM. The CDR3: CASSSQGLDYEQYF. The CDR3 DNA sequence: TGTGCCAGCAGTTCACAGGGGCTAGACTACGAGCAGTACTTC. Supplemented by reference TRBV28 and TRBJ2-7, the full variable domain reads DVKVTQSSRYLVKRTGEKVFLECVQDMDHENMFWYRQDPGLGLRLIYFSYDVKMKEKGDIPEGYSVSREKKERFSLILESASTNQTSMYLCASSSQGLDYEQYFGPGTRLTVT.

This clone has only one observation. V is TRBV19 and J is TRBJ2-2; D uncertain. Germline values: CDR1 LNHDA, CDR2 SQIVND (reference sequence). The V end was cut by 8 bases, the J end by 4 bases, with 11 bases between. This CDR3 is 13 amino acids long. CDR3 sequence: CASALGLTGELFF. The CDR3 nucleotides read TGTGCCAGTGCATTGGGCCTCACCGGGGAGCTGTTTTTT.

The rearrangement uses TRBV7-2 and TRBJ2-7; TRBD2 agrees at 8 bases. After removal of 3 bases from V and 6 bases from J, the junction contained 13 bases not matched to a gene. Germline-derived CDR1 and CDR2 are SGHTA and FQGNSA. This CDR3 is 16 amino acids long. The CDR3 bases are TGTGCCAGCAGCTTCCAAATTAGCGGGGCGCTCCTCGAGCAGTACTTC. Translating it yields CASSFQISGALLEQYF.

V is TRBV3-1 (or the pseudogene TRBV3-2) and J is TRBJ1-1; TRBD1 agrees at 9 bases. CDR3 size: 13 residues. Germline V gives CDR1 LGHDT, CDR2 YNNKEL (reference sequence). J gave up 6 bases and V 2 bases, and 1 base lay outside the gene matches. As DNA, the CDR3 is TGTGCCAGCAGCCAAACAGGGGGCCCTGAAGCTTTCTTT. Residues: CASSQTGGPEAFF.

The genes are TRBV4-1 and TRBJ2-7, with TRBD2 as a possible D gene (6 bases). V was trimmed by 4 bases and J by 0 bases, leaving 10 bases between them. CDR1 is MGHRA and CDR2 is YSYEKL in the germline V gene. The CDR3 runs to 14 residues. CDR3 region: CASSPKRVSYEQYF. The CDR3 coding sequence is TGCGCCAGCAGCCCTAAGCGGGTCTCCTACGAGCAGTACTTC.

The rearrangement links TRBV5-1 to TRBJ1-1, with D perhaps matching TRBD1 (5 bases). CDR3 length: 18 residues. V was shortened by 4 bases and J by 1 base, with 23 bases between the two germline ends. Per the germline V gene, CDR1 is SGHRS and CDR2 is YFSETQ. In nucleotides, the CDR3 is TGCGCCAGCAGCGGGATCTTCAATGTAGGACAAACGAACACTGAAGCTTTCTTT. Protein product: CASSGIFNVGQTNTEAFF. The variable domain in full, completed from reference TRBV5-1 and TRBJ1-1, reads KAGVTQTPRYLIKTRGQQVTLSCSPISGHRSVSWYQQTPGQGLQFLFEYFSETQRNKGNFPGRFSGRQFSNSRSEMNVSTLELGDSALYLCASSGIFNVGQTNTEAFFGQGTRLTVV.

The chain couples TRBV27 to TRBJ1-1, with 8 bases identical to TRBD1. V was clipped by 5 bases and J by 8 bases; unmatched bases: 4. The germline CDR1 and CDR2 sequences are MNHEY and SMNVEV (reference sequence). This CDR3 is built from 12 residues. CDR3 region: CASSLRQGEAFF. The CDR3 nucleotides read TGTGCCAGCAGTCTTCGACAGGGGGAAGCTTTCTTT.